The rows below give T cell receptor beta chains drawn from one sample of a study of beta chain features in type 1 diabetes. The protocol was immunoSEQ multiplex PCR, while the TCRdb copy is restricted to in-frame clones and leaves out a portion. The data hold 300,000 to 450,000 clones, with around an eighth observed a single time. The sequenced sample consisted of naive CD4+ T cells from blood. These receptors came from a woman aged 18-29 years with type 1 diabetes. Each CDR3 is given with its conserved first and last residue. The D gene is left open where the match is weak. The size entry is marked missing in some rows and otherwise reads once, few, many or a size class.

TRBD1,TRBJ1-2,TRBV7-2,NA,TGTGCCAGCAGTCCCGGACAGGGCAACTATGGCTACACCTTC,CASSPGQGNYGYTF
NA,TRBJ2-6,TRBV19,NA,TGTGCCAGTAGTATCGTATCTTCGGGGGCCAACGTCCTGACTTTC,CASSIVSSGANVLTF
NA,TRBJ2-4,TRBV7-2,few,TGTGCCAGCAGCCCGGGGAAGGCCATTCAGTACTTC,CASSPGKAIQYF
TRBD2,TRBJ2-3,TRBV4-1,NA,TGCGCCAGCAGCCAAGAGAGGGGACTAGTTTCCACAGATACGCAGTATTTT,CASSQERGLVSTDTQYF
NA,TRBJ2-1,TRBV9,few,TGTGCCAGCAGTATGGGGAGTGAGCAGTTCTTC,CASSMGSEQFF
TRBD1,TRBJ2-7,TRBV5-4,NA,TGTGCCAGCAGCTTGGACAGGGGGCACGGGCAGTACTTC,CASSLDRGHGQYF
TRBD1,TRBJ1-4,TRBV11-2,few,TGTGCCAGCAGCCCCCATGGAGGGGGCGGTGAAAAACTGTTTTTT,CASSPHGGGGEKLFF
NA,TRBJ2-7,TRBV5-1,few,TGCGCCAGCAAGGATACAGGGAACGAGCAGTACTTC,CASKDTGNEQYF
NA,TRBJ2-7,TRBV5-4,few,TGTGCCAGCAGCCGACAGAAGACCTACGAGCAGTACTTC,CASSRQKTYEQYF
NA,TRBJ1-6,TRBV18,few,TGTGCCAGCTCACCACGGGAGGGACGGGGTTCACCCCTCCACTTT,CASSPREGRGSPLHF
TRBD1,TRBJ1-4,TRBV30,NA,TGTGCCTGGAGTCAGCTTCCGGGACAGGGAAAAAAACTGTTTTTT,CAWSQLPGQGKKLFF
TRBD2,TRBJ2-3,TRBV15,few,TGTGCCACCAGCAGACCGCTAGCGGGAGAGACAGATACGCAGTATTTT,CATSRPLAGETDTQYF
TRBD1,TRBJ2-2,TRBV5-1,NA,TGCGCCAGCAGCCCCGCCCGGGACAGGGACTCCCCCGGGGAGCTGTTTTTT,CASSPARDRDSPGELFF
TRBD2,TRBJ2-2,TRBV29-1,few,TGCAGCGTTGCATGGACTAGCGTATTCGGGGAGCTGTTTTTT,CSVAWTSVFGELFF
NA,TRBJ2-7,TRBV29-1,NA,TGCAGCGTCGCGGGGACAGCCTACGAGCAGTACTTC,CSVAGTAYEQYF
NA,TRBJ2-3,TRBV29-1,NA,TGCAGCGTTGTTCGGGGGACCTCAGATACGCAGTATTTT,CSVVRGTSDTQYF
NA,TRBJ2-3,TRBV11-2,few,TGTGCCAGCAGCTTAGACAGGGGACGCACAGATACGCAGTATTTT,CASSLDRGRTDTQYF
NA,TRBJ2-6,TRBV5-1,few,TGCGCCAGCAGCTTGTTGGCGGGGCGTCTAGGGGCCAACGTCCTGACTTTC,CASSLLAGRLGANVLTF
NA,TRBJ2-5,TRBV11-2,few,TGTGCCAGCAGCTTAAGCCAACAAGAGACCCAGTACTTC,CASSLSQQETQYF
NA,TRBJ2-3,TRBV6-5,few,TGTGCCAGCAGTGTGGAGAGCACAGATACGCAGTATTTT,CASSVESTDTQYF
NA,TRBJ1-2,TRBV11-2,NA,TGTGCCAGCAGCTTATCCGATGGCTACACCTTC,CASSLSDGYTF
NA,TRBJ1-5,TRBV2,NA,TGTGCCAGCAGTTCCCCAGGGGCTTTTCAGCCCCAGCATTTT,CASSSPGAFQPQHF
NA,TRBJ1-2,TRBV6-6,few,TGTGCCAGCAGCCCTGAGGGGGGGGCGCGAGGCTACACCTTC,CASSPEGGARGYTF
TRBD2,TRBJ2-7,TRBV28,NA,TGTGCCAGCAGTTTAGGGGGGAGCGGGAGGGCCTACGAGCAGTACTTC,CASSLGGSGRAYEQYF
TRBD1,TRBJ2-5,TRBV11-2,few,TGTGCCAGCAGCCCCTCGACAGGGGGCCGGGAGACCCAGTACTTC,CASSPSTGGRETQYF
TRBD1,TRBJ2-7,TRBV10-3,few,TGTGCCATCGGACAGGCTGAGCAGTACTTC,CAIGQAEQYF
NA,TRBJ2-5,TRBV5-1,few,TGCGCCAGCAGCTTGGCCCCGAGCGGGGAGACCCAGTACTTC,CASSLAPSGETQYF